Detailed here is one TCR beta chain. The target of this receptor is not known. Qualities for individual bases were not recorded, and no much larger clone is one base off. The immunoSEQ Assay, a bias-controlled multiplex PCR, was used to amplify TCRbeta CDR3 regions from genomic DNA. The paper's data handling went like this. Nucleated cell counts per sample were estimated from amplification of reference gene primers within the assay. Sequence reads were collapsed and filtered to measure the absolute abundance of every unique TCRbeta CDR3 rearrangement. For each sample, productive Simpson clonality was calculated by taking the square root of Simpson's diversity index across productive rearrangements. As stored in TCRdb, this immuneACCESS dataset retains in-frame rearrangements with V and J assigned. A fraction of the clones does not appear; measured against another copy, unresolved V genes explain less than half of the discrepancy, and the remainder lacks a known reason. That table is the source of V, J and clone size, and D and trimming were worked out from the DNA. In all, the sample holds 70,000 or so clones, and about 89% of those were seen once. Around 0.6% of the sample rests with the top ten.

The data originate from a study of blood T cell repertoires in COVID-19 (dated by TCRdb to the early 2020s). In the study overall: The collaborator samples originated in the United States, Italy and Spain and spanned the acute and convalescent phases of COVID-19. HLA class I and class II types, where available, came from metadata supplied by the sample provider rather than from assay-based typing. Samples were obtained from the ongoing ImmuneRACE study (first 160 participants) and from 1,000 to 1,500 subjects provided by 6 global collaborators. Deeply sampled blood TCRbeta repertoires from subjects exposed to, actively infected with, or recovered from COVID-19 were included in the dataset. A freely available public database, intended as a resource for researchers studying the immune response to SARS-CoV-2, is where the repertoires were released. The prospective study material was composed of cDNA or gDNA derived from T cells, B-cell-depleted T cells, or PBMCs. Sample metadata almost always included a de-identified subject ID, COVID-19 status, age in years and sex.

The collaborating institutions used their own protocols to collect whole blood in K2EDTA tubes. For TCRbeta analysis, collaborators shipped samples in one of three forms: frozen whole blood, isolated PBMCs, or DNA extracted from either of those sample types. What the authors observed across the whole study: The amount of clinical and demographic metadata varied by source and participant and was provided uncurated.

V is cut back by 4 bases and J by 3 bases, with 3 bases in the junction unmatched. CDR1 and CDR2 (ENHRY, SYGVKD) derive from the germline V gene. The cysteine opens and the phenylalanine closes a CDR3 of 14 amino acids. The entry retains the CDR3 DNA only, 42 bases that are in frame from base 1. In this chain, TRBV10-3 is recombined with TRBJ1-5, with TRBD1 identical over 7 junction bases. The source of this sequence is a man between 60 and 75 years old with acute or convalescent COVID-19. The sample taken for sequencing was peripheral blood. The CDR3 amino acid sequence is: CAISVDRFNQPQHF. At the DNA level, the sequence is TGTGCCATCAGTGTGGACAGGTTCAATCAGCCCCAGCATTTT.